A selection of T cell receptor beta chains follows, all from one sample in a study of brain T cells in children with intractable seizures. Repertoires were generated with immunoSEQ multiplex PCR, while TCRdb's copy carries only in-frame clones and drops some. The sample includes just over 5,000 clones, approximately 90% of them seen just once. This material consisted of resected brain tissue, taken at surgery. The origin of the receptors is a boy under two years old with focal cortical dysplasia and intractable seizures. Both conserved end residues are part of each CDR3. The D gene is left open where the match is weak. Some rows have no size entry. The others give once, few or many, or a class for an expanded clone.

clone_size	v_call	d_call	j_call	cdr3_aa	cdr3_nt
-	TRBV6-5	-	TRBJ1-4	CASSPPPRWREKLFF	TGTGCCAGCAGCCCACCCCCCCGGTGGCGTGAAAAACTGTTTTTT
-	TRBV10-3	-	TRBJ1-2	CAISDGEFYGYTF	TGTGCCATCAGTGACGGAGAATTCTATGGCTACACCTTC
few	TRBV7-9	-	TRBJ1-1	CASSSQGGEKAFF	TGTGCCAGCAGCTCACAGGGTGGGGAAAAAGCTTTCTTT
-	TRBV12-3/TRBV12-4	-	TRBJ2-1	CASSLIANEQFF	TGTGCCAGCAGTTTAATCGCCAATGAGCAGTTCTTC
-	TRBV4-3	TRBD1	TRBJ2-7	CASSQSDRAIEQYF	TGCGCCAGCAGCCAGTCGGACAGGGCGATCGAGCAGTACTTC
-	TRBV6-5	-	TRBJ1-1	CASSYSPHYTEAFF	TGTGCCAGCAGTTACTCCCCACACTACACTGAAGCTTTCTTT
-	TRBV20-1	-	TRBJ2-5	CSASLGSFTQETQYF	TGCAGTGCTAGTCTCGGGAGTTTTACGCAAGAGACCCAGTACTTC
-	TRBV7-9	-	TRBJ1-1	CASSSALGWDTEAFF	TGTGCCAGCAGCTCCGCCTTAGGCTGGGATACTGAAGCTTTCTTT
-	TRBV2	-	TRBJ2-3	CASSGKTVARDTQYF	TGTGCCAGCAGTGGCAAGACAGTAGCAAGGGATACGCAGTATTTT
-	TRBV4-2	TRBD1	TRBJ1-2	CASSRAQGADYGYTF	TGTGCCAGCAGCCGCGCACAGGGGGCGGACTATGGCTACACCTTC
-	TRBV7-2	TRBD2	TRBJ2-2	CASSLRGSGKRTGELFF	TGTGCCAGCAGCTTAAGGGGTAGCGGGAAAAGGACCGGGGAGCTGTTTTTT
-	TRBV5-8	-	TRBJ2-5	CASSLSGSKTQYF	TGTGCCAGCAGCCTCTCGGGTTCGAAGACCCAGTACTTC
-	TRBV6-5	-	TRBJ1-1	CASSYSSGLNTEAFF	TGTGCCAGCAGTTACTCGTCGGGGCTGAACACTGAAGCTTTCTTT
-	TRBV19	-	TRBJ2-7	CASSIGPSSYEQYF	TGTGCCAGTAGTATAGGGCCCAGCTCCTACGAGCAGTACTTC
-	TRBV6-6	-	TRBJ2-1	CASGLGGKSYNEQFF	TGTGCCAGCGGCCTCGGGGGAAAATCCTACAATGAGCAGTTCTTC
-	TRBV3-1/TRBV3-2	-	TRBJ1-1	CASSQDSEAFF	TGTGCCAGCAGCCAAGATTCTGAAGCTTTCTTT
-	TRBV9	-	TRBJ1-6	CASSARTGAYNSPLHF	TGTGCCAGCAGCGCTAGAACCGGGGCTTATAATTCACCCCTCCACTTT
-	TRBV4-1	-	TRBJ2-1	CASSQDPQGHEQFF	TGCGCCAGCAGCCAAGATCCCCAGGGTCATGAGCAGTTCTTC
-	TRBV2	-	TRBJ1-1	CASSPMGPLVTEAFF	TGTGCCAGCAGCCCTATGGGACCCTTGGTTACTGAAGCTTTCTTT
-	TRBV4-2	TRBD1	TRBJ2-3	CASSQAGQVGDTQYF	TGTGCCAGCAGCCAAGCGGGACAGGTAGGAGATACGCAGTATTTT
-	TRBV5-5	-	TRBJ2-7	CASSSDGHSYEQYF	TGTGCCAGCAGCTCCGACGGCCATTCCTACGAGCAGTACTTC
-	TRBV4-1	TRBD1	TRBJ2-7	CASSQDTGQISYEQYF	TGCGCCAGCAGCCAAGATACGGGACAGATATCCTACGAGCAGTACTTC
-	TRBV11-1	-	TRBJ1-6	CASSYRSSYNSPLHF	TGTGCCAGCAGTTACAGGAGCTCCTATAATTCACCCCTCCACTTT
-	TRBV9	-	TRBJ2-3	CASSLRSSSTDTQYF	TGTGCCAGCAGCCTGCGGAGCTCTAGCACAGATACGCAGTATTTT
-	TRBV28	-	TRBJ1-1	CASSSPTGNTEAFF	TGTGCCAGCAGTTCCCCGACAGGGAACACTGAAGCTTTCTTT
-	TRBV5-8	-	TRBJ2-7	CASSRTGNYEQYF	TGTGCCAGCAGCAGAACAGGGAACTACGAGCAGTACTTC
-	TRBV7-6	TRBD1	TRBJ1-3	CASSLPGGDLSGNTIYF	TGTGCCAGCAGCTTACCAGGGGGGGACCTCTCTGGAAACACCATATATTTT
-	TRBV9	TRBD1	TRBJ1-2	CASSVDDRGHGYTF	TGTGCCAGCAGCGTAGATGACAGGGGGCATGGCTACACCTTC
-	TRBV28	TRBD2	TRBJ2-4	CASSPGRAKNIQYF	TGTGCCAGCAGCCCCGGGAGGGCCAAAAACATTCAGTACTTC
-	TRBV7-9	-	TRBJ2-5	CASSPNPGLAETQYF	TGTGCCAGCAGCCCCAACCCGGGACTGGCAGAGACCCAGTACTTC
-	TRBV7-9	-	TRBJ1-6	CASSLDTNSPLHF	TGTGCCAGCAGCTTAGACACGAATTCACCCCTCCACTTT
once	TRBV10-3	-	TRBJ2-7	CAISDSSYEQYF	TGTGCCATCAGTGACAGCTCCTACGAGCAGTACTTC
-	TRBV18	TRBD2	TRBJ2-4	CASSPILAGGWAKNIQYF	TGTGCCAGCTCACCGATACTAGCGGGAGGCTGGGCCAAAAACATTCAGTACTTC
-	TRBV11-2	-	TRBJ1-2	CASSPSLSGQGMKMSGYTF	TGTGCCAGCAGCCCATCTCTGTCTGGGCAGGGAATGAAGATGTCAGGCTACACCTTC
few	TRBV7-9	-	TRBJ1-1	CASSPPTGPTEAFF	TGTGCCAGCAGCCCCCCTACAGGTCCCACTGAAGCTTTCTTT
-	TRBV6-1	TRBD1	TRBJ1-1	CASSEADRGEAFF	TGTGCCAGCAGTGAAGCAGACAGGGGTGAAGCTTTCTTT
-	TRBV3-1/TRBV3-2	-	TRBJ2-3	CASSQSDSTTQYF	TGTGCCAGCAGCCAGTCGGACAGTACTACGCAGTATTTT
-	TRBV5-1	TRBD2	TRBJ2-7	CASSLNILAGVWAYEQYF	TGCGCCAGCAGCTTGAATATACTAGCGGGAGTTTGGGCCTACGAGCAGTACTTC
-	TRBV13	TRBD1	TRBJ2-5	CASSTRQGATKTQYF	TGTGCCAGCAGCACCAGACAGGGGGCAACAAAGACCCAGTACTTC
-	TRBV7-2	-	TRBJ2-2	CASSPLARNTGELFF	TGTGCCAGCAGCCCCCTAGCCCGGAACACCGGGGAGCTGTTTTTT
-	TRBV2	TRBD1	TRBJ2-2	CASSEVGQVATGELFF	TGTGCCAGCAGTGAAGTGGGACAGGTTGCCACCGGGGAGCTGTTTTTT
-	TRBV7-5	-	TRBJ1-5	CVRSLNQPQHF	TGTGTCAGAAGCTTGAATCAGCCCCAGCATTTT
-	TRBV6-1	-	TRBJ1-6	CASSETPGGVYNSPLHF	TGTGCCAGCAGTGAAACCCCGGGAGGGGTCTATAATTCACCCCTCCACTTT
-	TRBV18	TRBD2	TRBJ2-1	CASSRLGRDVYNEQFF	TGTGCCAGCTCGCGTTTGGGGAGGGACGTCTACAATGAGCAGTTCTTC
once	TRBV6-2/TRBV6-3	-	TRBJ1-5	CASSRTGQPQHF	TGTGCCAGCAGTCGAACAGGGCAGCCCCAGCATTTT
-	TRBV24-1	TRBD2	TRBJ2-2	CATRRTSTGELFF	TGTGCCACCCGGAGGACTAGCACCGGGGAGCTGTTTTTT
-	TRBV21-1	-	TRBJ2-5	CASSILTGGETQYF	TGTGCCAGCAGCATCTTAACAGGGGGAGAGACCCAGTACTTC
-	TRBV7-3	TRBD1	TRBJ1-2	CASREGTGEAYGYTF	TGTGCCAGCAGGGAGGGGACAGGGGAAGCATATGGCTACACCTTC
-	TRBV27	-	TRBJ2-7	CASSFSSGGFTYEQYF	TGTGCCAGCAGTTTTAGTAGCGGCGGATTTACCTACGAGCAGTACTTC
-	TRBV7-2	-	TRBJ2-7	CASSLAEGAYEQYF	TGTGCCAGCAGCTTAGCAGAGGGGGCCTACGAGCAGTACTTC
-	TRBV6-6	-	TRBJ2-7	CASAGAIVQYEQYF	TGTGCCAGCGCAGGGGCCATAGTACAATACGAGCAGTACTTC
-	TRBV2	-	TRBJ2-7	CASSASRQRTHEQYF	TGTGCCAGCAGTGCCTCTCGACAGCGAACCCACGAGCAGTACTTC
-	TRBV10-3	-	TRBJ2-7	CAISGQNYEQYF	TGTGCCATCAGTGGACAGAACTACGAGCAGTACTTC
-	TRBV19	-	TRBJ2-1	CASSPGYNEQFF	TGTGCCAGTAGTCCCGGCTACAATGAGCAGTTCTTC
-	TRBV3-1/TRBV3-2	-	TRBJ1-1	CASSQGWGNTEAFF	TGTGCCAGCAGCCAGGGCTGGGGGAACACTGAAGCTTTCTTT
once	TRBV5-1	TRBD2	TRBJ2-5	CASSLTGLAIQETQYF	TGCGCCAGCAGCTTGACCGGACTAGCCATCCAAGAGACCCAGTACTTC
few	TRBV9	-	TRBJ1-6	CASSSRGGNSPLHF	TGTGCCAGCAGCTCGCGCGGGGGTAATTCACCCCTCCACTTT